The 8 T cell receptor beta chains below come from one sample, sequenced in a study of blood T cell repertoires in COVID-19. Clones were read by immunoSEQ multiplex PCR, and TCRdb kept only the in-frame ones, dropping some. The table includes 150,000 or so clones, roughly 80% detected once. Sequences were obtained from peripheral blood. The receptors come from a human donor with acute or convalescent COVID-19. The donor label of this sample is uncertain.

This clone was observed a handful of times. V and J are TRBV11-1 and TRBJ2-3; D possibly corresponds to TRBD1 (7 bases). This CDR3 spans 15 amino acids. Germline V gene sequence: CDR1 SGHAT, CDR2 FQDESV (reference sequence). Trimming pared 5 bases from V and 5 bases from J, leaving 17 bases between. The CDR3 spells CASSPGGLLLDTQYF. Here the CDR3 DNA reads TGTGCCAGCAGCCCAGGGGGGCTTCTCCTAGATACGCAGTATTTT.

This rearrangement joins TRBV6-5 to TRBJ1-1, with 9 positions matching TRBD1. CDR3 length equals 15 residues. Trimming took 5 bases from V and 3 from J; bases not matched to a gene: 7. Germline loops: CDR1 MNHEY, CDR2 SVGAGI. CDR3 sequence (DNA): TGTGCCAGCAGTCCCCCGGACAGGGGCCACACTGAAGCTTTCTTT. This sequence encodes CASSPPDRGHTEAFF.

Here the CDR3 DNA reads TGTGCCAGCAGTCGAGGGACAGGGAAAGGCTACACCTTC. This codes for CASSRGTGKGYTF. The J gene is TRBJ1-2, the V gene TRBV6-5, with 9 bases matching TRBD1. Germline CDR1 is MNHEY and CDR2 is SVGAGI. V gave up 5 bases and J gave up 8 bases; unmatched junction bases: 6. The CDR3 totals 13 residues.

The J gene is TRBJ2-3, the V gene TRBV5-1; D possibly corresponds to TRBD1 (8 bases). This CDR3 has 16 amino acids. V was pared by 4 bases and J by 1 base, with 16 bases between. Germline V gene sequence: CDR1 SGHRS, CDR2 YFSETQ. The CDR3 DNA reads as TGCGCCAGCAGCCGAGGACAGGGAGGGGGCACAGATACGCAGTATTTT. Translation gives CASSRGQGGGTDTQYF. The variable domain in full, with the rest retrieved from reference TRBV5-1 and TRBJ2-3, is KAGVTQTPRYLIKTRGQQVTLSCSPISGHRSVSWYQQTPGQGLQFLFEYFSETQRNKGNFPGRFSGRQFSNSRSEMNVSTLELGDSALYLCASSRGQGGGTDTQYFGPGTRLTVL.

The CDR3 DNA follows: TGTGCCAGCAGCCTTCGATCTTCGGGGGGCCGAGATAAGACCCAGTACTTC. Its translation is CASSLRSSGGRDKTQYF. V usage is TRBV7-2 and J usage is TRBJ2-5; TRBD2 might be the D (7 bases). In germline, CDR1 is SGHTA, CDR2 FQGNSA. V lost 5 bases, J lost 6 bases, and 25 bases lay in between. This CDR3 contains 17 residues.

V is TRBV29-1 and J is TRBJ2-7; 8 nucleotides line up with TRBD1. J was trimmed by 6 bases and V by 5 bases; bases with no gene match: 3. Per the germline V gene, CDR1 is SQVTM and CDR2 is ANQGSEA. The CDR3 consists of 11 residues. This chain's CDR3 is CSVIQGGEQYV. The DNA of the CDR3 is TGCAGCGTTATACAGGGGGGCGAGCAGTACGTC.

The V gene is TRBV9, the J gene TRBJ2-1, with D perhaps TRBD1 (6 bases). V gave up 0 bases and J gave up 7 bases, with 20 bases separating them. The V gene's germline CDR1 is SGDLS and CDR2 YYNGEE. The CDR3 has 17 residues. The chain's CDR3 is CASSVESRQATGNEQFF. The CDR3 region has the DNA TGTGCCAGCAGCGTAGAATCCCGACAGGCCACCGGGAATGAGCAGTTCTTC.

The rearrangement links TRBV5-4 to TRBJ2-2, with D perhaps TRBD1 (6 bases). With 0 bases removed from V and 5 bases from J, the gap between germline ends came to 17 bases. From germline, CDR1 is SGHNT and CDR2 YYREEE (reference sequence). This CDR3 has 17 residues. CDR3 region: CASSLGVAGARTGELFF. The CDR3, as DNA: TGTGCCAGCAGCTTGGGGGTAGCAGGGGCGAGAACCGGGGAGCTGTTTTTT. The full variable domain, completed using reference TRBV5-4 and TRBJ2-2, is ETGVTQSPTHLIKTRGQQVTLRCSSQSGHNTVSWYQQALGQGPQFIFQYYREEENGRGNFPPRFSGLQFPNYSSELNVNALELDDSALYLCASSLGVAGARTGELFFGEGSRLTVL.